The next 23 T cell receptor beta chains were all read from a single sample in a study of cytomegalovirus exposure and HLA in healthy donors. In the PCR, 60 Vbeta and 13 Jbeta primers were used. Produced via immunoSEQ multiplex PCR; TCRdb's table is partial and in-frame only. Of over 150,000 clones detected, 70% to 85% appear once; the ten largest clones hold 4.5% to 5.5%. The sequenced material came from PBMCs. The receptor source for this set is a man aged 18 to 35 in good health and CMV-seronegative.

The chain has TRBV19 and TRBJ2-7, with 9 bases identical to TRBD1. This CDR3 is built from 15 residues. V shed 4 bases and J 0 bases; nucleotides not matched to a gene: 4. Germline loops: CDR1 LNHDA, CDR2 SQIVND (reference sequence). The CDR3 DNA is TGTGCCAGTAGTAGCCGGGACAGGGTCTCCTACGAGCAGTACTTC. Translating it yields CASSSRDRVSYEQYF.

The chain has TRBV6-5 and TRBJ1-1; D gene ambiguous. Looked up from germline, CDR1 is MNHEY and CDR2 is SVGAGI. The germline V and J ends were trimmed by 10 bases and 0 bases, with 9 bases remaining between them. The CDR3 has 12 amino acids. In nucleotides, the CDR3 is TGTGCCACCAAACGGTTGAACACTGAAGCTTTCTTT. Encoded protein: CATKRLNTEAFF.

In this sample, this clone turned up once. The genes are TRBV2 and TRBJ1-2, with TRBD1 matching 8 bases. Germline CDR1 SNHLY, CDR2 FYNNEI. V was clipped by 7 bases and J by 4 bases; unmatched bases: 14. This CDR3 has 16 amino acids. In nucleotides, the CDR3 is TGTGCCAGCATCCCTGGACAGGGCTTATATGGCTATGGCTACACCTTC. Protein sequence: CASIPGQGLYGYGYTF.

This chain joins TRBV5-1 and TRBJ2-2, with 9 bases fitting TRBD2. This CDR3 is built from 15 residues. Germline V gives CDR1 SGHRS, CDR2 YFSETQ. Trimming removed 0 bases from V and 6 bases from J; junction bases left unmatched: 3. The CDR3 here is CASSLAASGAGELFF. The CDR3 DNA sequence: TGCGCCAGCAGCTTGGCGGCTAGCGGGGCCGGGGAGCTGTTTTTT. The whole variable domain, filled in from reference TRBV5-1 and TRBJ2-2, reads KAGVTQTPRYLIKTRGQQVTLSCSPISGHRSVSWYQQTPGQGLQFLFEYFSETQRNKGNFPGRFSGRQFSNSRSEMNVSTLELGDSALYLCASSLAASGAGELFFGEGSRLTVL.

CDR3 sequence (DNA): TGTGCCAGCAGCCCCCGAAAGCGGCGGGAGGGCCCCTACGAGCAGTACTTC. Translating it yields CASSPRKRREGPYEQYF. This rearrangement joins TRBV7-6 to TRBJ2-7, with TRBD2 matching 9 bases. V lost 5 bases and J lost 2; bases outside the gene matches: 13. Germline loops: CDR1 SGHVS, CDR2 FNYEAQ. The CDR3 contains 17 residues.

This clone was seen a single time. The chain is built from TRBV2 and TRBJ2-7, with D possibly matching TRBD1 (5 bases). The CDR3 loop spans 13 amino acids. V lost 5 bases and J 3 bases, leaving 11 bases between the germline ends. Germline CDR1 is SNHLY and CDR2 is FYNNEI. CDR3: CASSPRTHYEQYF. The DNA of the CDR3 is TGTGCCAGCAGTCCTCGGACACACTACGAGCAGTACTTC.

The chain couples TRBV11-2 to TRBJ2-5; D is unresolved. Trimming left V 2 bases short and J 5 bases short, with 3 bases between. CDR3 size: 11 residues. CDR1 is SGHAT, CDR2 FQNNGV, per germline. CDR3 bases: TGTGCCAGCAGCTTAAGCGAGACCCAGTACTTC. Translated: CASSLSETQYF.

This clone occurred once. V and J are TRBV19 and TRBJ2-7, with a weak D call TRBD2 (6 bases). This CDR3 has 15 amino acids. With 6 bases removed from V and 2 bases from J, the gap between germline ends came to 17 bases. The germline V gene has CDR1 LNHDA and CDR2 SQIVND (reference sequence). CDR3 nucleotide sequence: TGTGCCAGTAGACCCCCCGGGGGAGCGGCCTACGAGCAGTACTTC. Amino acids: CASRPPGGAAYEQYF.

In DNA form, the CDR3 reads TGTGCCAGCAGCTTGGTTGGTAACTCACGAGAGCAGTACTTC. Its translation is CASSLVGNSREQYF. This sequence joins TRBV5-8 and TRBJ2-7; D gene ambiguous. Germline assignment: CDR1 SGHTS and CDR2 YDEGEE. The CDR3 runs 14 residues. V was cut by 0 bases and J by 7 bases, with 14 bases left in between. The variable domain in full, completed from reference TRBV5-8 and TRBJ2-7, reads EAGVTQSPTHLIKTRGQQATLRCSPISGHTSVYWYQQALGLGLQFLLWYDEGEERNRGNFPPRFSGRQFPNYSSELNVNALELEDSALYLCASSLVGNSREQYFGPGTRLTVT.

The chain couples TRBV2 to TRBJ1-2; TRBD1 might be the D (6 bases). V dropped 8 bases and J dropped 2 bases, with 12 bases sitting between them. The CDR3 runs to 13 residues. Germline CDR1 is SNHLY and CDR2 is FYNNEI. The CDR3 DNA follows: TGTGCCAGCGACAGGACAGTAAACTATGGCTACACCTTC. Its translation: CASDRTVNYGYTF. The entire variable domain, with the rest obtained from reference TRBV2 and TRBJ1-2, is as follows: EPEVTQTPSHQVTQMGQEVILRCVPISNHLYFYWYRQILGQKVEFLVSFYNNEISEKSEIFDDQFSVERPDGSNFTLKIRSTKLEDSAMYFCASDRTVNYGYTFGSGTRLTVV.

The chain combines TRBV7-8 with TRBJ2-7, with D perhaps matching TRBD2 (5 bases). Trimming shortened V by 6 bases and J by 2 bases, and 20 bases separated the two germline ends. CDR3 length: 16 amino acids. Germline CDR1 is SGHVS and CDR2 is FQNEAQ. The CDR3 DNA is TGTGCCAGCAGGTCACGTCTAGGTCGGGGAGCCTACGAGCAGTACTTC. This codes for CASRSRLGRGAYEQYF.

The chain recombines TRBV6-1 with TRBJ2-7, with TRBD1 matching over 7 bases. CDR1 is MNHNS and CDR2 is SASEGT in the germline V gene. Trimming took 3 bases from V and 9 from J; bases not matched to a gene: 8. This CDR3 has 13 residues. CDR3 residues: CASSERDRMVQYF. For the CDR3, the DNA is TGTGCCAGCAGTGAGAGGGACAGAATGGTGCAGTACTTC.

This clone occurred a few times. The CDR3 sequence is CASSLTGNEQFF. The CDR3 DNA reads TGCGCCAGCAGCCTAACAGGGAATGAGCAGTTCTTC. This chain connects TRBV4-1 to TRBJ2-1; a weak D match, TRBD1 (6 bases). The CDR3 is 12 amino acids. CDR1 and CDR2 from the germline V gene are MGHRA and YSYEKL. Trimming removed 4 bases from V and 7 bases from J, with 8 bases in between.

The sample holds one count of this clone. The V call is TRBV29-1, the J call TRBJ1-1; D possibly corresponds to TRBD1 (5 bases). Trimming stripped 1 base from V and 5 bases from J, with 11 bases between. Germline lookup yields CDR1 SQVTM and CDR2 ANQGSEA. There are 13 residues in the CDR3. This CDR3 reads CSVEGAGKTEAFF. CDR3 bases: TGCAGCGTTGAAGGGGCAGGGAAGACTGAAGCTTTCTTT.

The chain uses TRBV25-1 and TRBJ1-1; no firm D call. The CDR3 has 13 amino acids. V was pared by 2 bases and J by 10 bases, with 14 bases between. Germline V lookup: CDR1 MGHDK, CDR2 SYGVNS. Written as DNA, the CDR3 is TGTGCCAGCAGTGAACTTGAGGTGGAAGGAGCTTTCTTT. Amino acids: CASSELEVEGAFF.

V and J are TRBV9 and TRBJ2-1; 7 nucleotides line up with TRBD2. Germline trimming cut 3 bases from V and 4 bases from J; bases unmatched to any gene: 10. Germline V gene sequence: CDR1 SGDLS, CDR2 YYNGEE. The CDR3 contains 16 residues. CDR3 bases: TGTGCCAGCAGCGGGGGGGGAGCCGCCCTATACAATGAGCAGTTCTTC. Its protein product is CASSGGGAALYNEQFF. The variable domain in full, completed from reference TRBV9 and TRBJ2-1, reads DSGVTQTPKHLITATGQRVTLRCSPRSGDLSVYWYQQSLDQGLQFLIQYYNGEERAKGNILERFSAQQFPDLHSELNLSSLELGDSALYFCASSGGGAALYNEQFFGPGTRLTVL.

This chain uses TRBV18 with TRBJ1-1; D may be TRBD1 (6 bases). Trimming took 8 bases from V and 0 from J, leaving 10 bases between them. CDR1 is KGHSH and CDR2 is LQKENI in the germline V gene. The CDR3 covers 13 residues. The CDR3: CASAQGMNTEAFF. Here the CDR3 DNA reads TGTGCCAGCGCCCAGGGGATGAACACTGAAGCTTTCTTT.

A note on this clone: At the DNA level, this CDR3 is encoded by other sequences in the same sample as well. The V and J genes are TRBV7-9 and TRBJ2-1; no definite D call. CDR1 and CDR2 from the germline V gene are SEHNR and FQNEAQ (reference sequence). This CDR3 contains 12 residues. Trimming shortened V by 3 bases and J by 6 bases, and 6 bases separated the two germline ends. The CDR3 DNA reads TGTGCCAGCAGCTTGACTGCCAATGAGCAGTTCTTC. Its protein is CASSLTANEQFF.

The CDR3 coding sequence is TGTGCCAGCAGCTACCCCCGGGACAGGGGGCTCCAAGAGACCCAGTACTTC. Its protein is CASSYPRDRGLQETQYF. The chain joins TRBV11-3 to TRBJ2-5; 12 positions match TRBD1. The CDR3 has 17 residues. Germline CDR1 and CDR2: SGHNT and YENEEA. Trimming took 4 bases from V and 1 from J; bases not matched to a gene: 7.

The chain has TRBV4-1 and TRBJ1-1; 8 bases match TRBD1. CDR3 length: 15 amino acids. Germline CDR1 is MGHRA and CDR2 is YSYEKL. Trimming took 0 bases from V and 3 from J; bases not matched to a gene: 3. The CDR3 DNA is TGCGCCAGCAGCCAAGATCAGGGGGCGTACACTGAAGCTTTCTTT. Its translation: CASSQDQGAYTEAFF.

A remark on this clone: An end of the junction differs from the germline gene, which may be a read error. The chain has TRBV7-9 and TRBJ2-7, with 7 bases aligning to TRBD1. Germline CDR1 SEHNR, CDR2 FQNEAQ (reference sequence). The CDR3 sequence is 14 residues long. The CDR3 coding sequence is TGTTCCAGCAGCTTCGGGACAGCCCCTGGCGAGCAGTACTTC. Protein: CSSSFGTAPGEQYF.

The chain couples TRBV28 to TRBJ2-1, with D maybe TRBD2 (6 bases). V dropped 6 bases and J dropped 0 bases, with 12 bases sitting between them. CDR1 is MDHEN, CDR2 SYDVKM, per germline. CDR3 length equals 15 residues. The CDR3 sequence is CASSSGASSYNEQFF. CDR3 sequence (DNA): TGTGCCAGCAGCTCGGGAGCCAGCTCCTACAATGAGCAGTTCTTC.

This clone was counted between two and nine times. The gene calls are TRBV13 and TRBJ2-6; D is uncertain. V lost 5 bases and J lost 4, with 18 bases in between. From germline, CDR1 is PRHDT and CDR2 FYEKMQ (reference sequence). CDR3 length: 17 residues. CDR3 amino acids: CASSEAGFSGGANVLTF. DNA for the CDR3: TGTGCCAGCAGCGAGGCCGGGTTCTCCGGAGGGGCCAACGTCCTGACTTTC.